The rows below give T cell receptor beta chains drawn from one sample of a study of blood T cell repertoires in COVID-19. The table came from immunoSEQ multiplex PCR; TCRdb's copy has only in-frame clones and leaves some out. Among about 52,000 clones, roughly 88% were seen once, and the ten largest hold approximately 3.4%. Sequences were obtained from peripheral blood. The receptors stem from a human donor in a cohort sampled during active COVID-19. Both conserved end residues are part of each CDR3. D genes are given only for firm matches. Size is stated for part of the rows, as once, few or many counts, or as a class when the clone is expanded.

j_call clone_size d_call cdr3_length v_call cdr3_aa cdr3_nt
TRBJ2-7 once . 12 TRBV6-6 CASSLGSYEQYF TGTGCCAGCAGCCTCGGCTCCTACGAGCAGTACTTC
TRBJ1-2 few . 14 TRBV7-9 CASSPPDYNYGYTF TGTGCCAGCAGCCCTCCGGACTATAACTATGGCTACACCTTC
TRBJ1-6 . . 16 TRBV7-9 CASSPLVGAGVSPLHF TGTGCCAGCAGCCCACTGGTAGGGGCAGGGGTTTCACCCCTCCACTTT
TRBJ1-2 . . 13 TRBV19 CASSMHSNYGYTF TGTGCCAGCAGTATGCACAGCAACTATGGCTACACCTTC
TRBJ1-1 . . 15 TRBV25-1 CASSEFKGLLAEAFF TGTGCCAGCAGTGAATTCAAGGGGTTATTGGCTGAAGCTTTCTTT
TRBJ1-2 . TRBD1 12 TRBV5-1 CASSPQGARSTF TGCGCCAGCAGCCCTCAGGGGGCGAGGAGCACCTTC
TRBJ2-3 . . 15 TRBV9 CASRPPGLSTDTQYF TGTGCCAGCAGGCCTCCGGGACTCAGCACAGATACGCAGTATTTT
TRBJ1-5 . TRBD1 15 TRBV30 CAWSRGQGASQPQHF TGTGCCTGGAGTAGGGGGCAGGGGGCCTCTCAGCCCCAGCATTTT
TRBJ2-3 . TRBD2 13 TRBV4-2 CASKRAGGDTQYF TGTGCCAGCAAACGAGCGGGAGGTGATACGCAGTATTTT
TRBJ1-5 . TRBD1 15 TRBV2 CASSVGQENRKPQHF TGTGCCAGCAGTGTCGGACAGGAGAACCGAAAGCCCCAGCATTTT
TRBJ1-6 once . 15 TRBV6-5 CASSLEGARNSPLHF TGTGCCAGCAGTTTGGAAGGGGCGAGGAATTCACCCCTCCACTTT
TRBJ2-1 . . 15 TRBV23-1 CASSQSNRVYNEQFF TGCGCCAGCAGTCAATCCAACAGGGTTTACAATGAGCAGTTCTTC
TRBJ2-1 few TRBD2 15 TRBV9 CASSVVGTSVNEQFF TGTGCCAGCAGCGTAGTAGGGACTAGCGTCAATGAGCAGTTCTTC
TRBJ1-2 . . 15 TRBV5-6 CASSWGGPSNYGYTF TGTGCCAGCAGCTGGGGAGGGCCTTCTAACTATGGCTACACCTTC
TRBJ1-1 . . 13 TRBV20-1 CSASAGANTEAFF TGCAGTGCTAGTGCTGGGGCGAACACTGAAGCTTTCTTT
TRBJ1-1 . . 13 TRBV7-8 CASSNTQDTEAFF TGTGCCAGCAGCAACACTCAGGACACTGAAGCTTTCTTT
TRBJ2-7 . . 15 TRBV10-2 CASSESERPRDEQYF TGCGCCAGCAGTGAGTCAGAGCGCCCACGGGACGAGCAGTACTTC
TRBJ2-7 . TRBD1 15 TRBV7-9 CASSFGQVAAYEQYF TGTGCCAGCAGCTTCGGACAGGTAGCCGCCTACGAGCAGTACTTC
TRBJ1-2 once . 15 TRBV5-5 CASSHLGEINYGYTF TGTGCCAGCAGCCACCTCGGGGAGATTAACTATGGCTACACCTTC
TRBJ2-3 . . 16 TRBV11-2 CASSPNKTRGTDTQYF TGTGCCAGCAGCCCCAACAAGACTAGAGGAACAGATACGCAGTATTTT
TRBJ2-7 . TRBD2 15 TRBV13 CASSRTSGETYEQYF TGTGCCAGCAGCCGGACTAGCGGGGAAACCTACGAGCAGTACTTC
TRBJ2-2 . . 15 TRBV5-5 CASSQGSVRTGELFF TGTGCCAGCTCACAGGGCTCCGTGCGTACCGGGGAGCTGTTTTTT
TRBJ1-5 . . 15 TRBV19 CASSTTGYSNQPQHF TGTGCCAGTAGTACTACAGGGTATAGCAATCAGCCCCAGCATTTT
TRBJ1-6 . TRBD1 15 TRBV2 CASTSDRGAYSPLHF TGTGCCAGCACCTCCGACAGGGGCGCTTATTCACCCCTCCACTTT
TRBJ2-7 . . 15 TRBV6-5 CASSYESSVPYEQYF TGTGCCAGCAGTTACGAATCTAGCGTTCCCTACGAGCAGTACTTC